This T cell receptor beta chain was documented in a study of CD8+ T cells in alopecia areata. Germline values: CDR1 SQVTM, CDR2 ANQGSEA. Trimming cost V 1 base and J 1 base, with 16 bases left between them. This CDR3 comprises 16 residues. Following extraction, RNA underwent reverse transcription to cDNA, which served as the sequencing template. TCRdb's copy holds only in-frame clones and misses some; the assay was immunoSEQ multiplex PCR. This sample has about 110,000 clones; around 55% occur once, and the top ten carry 20%. With regard to this clone: Its antigen is undetermined.

Points from the study as a whole: Scalp samples also contribute reads from the resident alphabeta T cells found in normal skin. Compared with normal scalp, lesional scalp had higher clonality and more expanded CD8+ clones. Relative to mice, TCR sharing across patients was less clear, a difference possibly HLA-related.

The origin of this receptor is a human donor in good health. The chain links TRBV29-1 to TRBJ1-1, with a tentative D call TRBD1 (5 bases). The sample comprised CD8+ T cells sorted from blood. The CDR3 reads CSVEVWDRTSNTEAFF. DNA for the CDR3: TGCAGCGTTGAAGTGTGGGACCGCACTTCGAACACTGAAGCTTTCTTT.